These 5 T cell receptor beta chains originate from one sample sequenced in a study of blood T cell repertoires in COVID-19. Measured with immunoSEQ multiplex PCR; TCRdb has only the in-frame clones, and not every one. The repertoire holds 300,000 to 400,000 clones, over 80% seen once, with about 6% in the top ten. Sequencing was carried out using peripheral blood. All receptors come from a woman between 50 and 59 years old with COVID-19, enrolled during active disease.

The chain carries TRBV19 and TRBJ1-1; D possibly corresponds to TRBD1 (6 bases). The CDR3 has 16 residues. Per germline, CDR1 LNHDA and CDR2 SQIVND (reference sequence). V lost 4 bases and J 1 base, leaving 16 bases between the germline ends. CDR3 in amino acids: CASSRFGQPRNTEAFF. CDR3 DNA: TGTGCCAGTAGTAGATTCGGACAGCCACGGAACACTGAAGCTTTCTTT. The full variable domain, rest sourced from reference TRBV19 and TRBJ1-1, is DGGITQSPKYLFRKEGQNVTLSCEQNLNHDAMYWYRQDPGQGLRLIYYSQIVNDFQKGDIAEGYSVSREKKESFPLTVTSAQKNPTAFYLCASSRFGQPRNTEAFFGQGTRLTVV.

The chain employs TRBV6-2 or TRBV6-3 and TRBJ2-2; D ambiguous. The CDR3 runs to 16 residues. V was shortened by 0 bases and J by 6 bases, with 14 bases between the two germline ends. Germline V lookup: CDR1 MNHEY, CDR2 SVGEGT. Written as DNA, the CDR3 is TGTGCCAGCAGTTACTCGAGACTCCACGGCCCCGGGGAGCTGTTTTTT. Encoded protein: CASSYSRLHGPGELFF.

To note about this clone: Relative to the germline gene, one junction end is altered; a read error may explain this. The chain is built from TRBV3-1 (or the pseudogene TRBV3-2) and TRBJ2-7, with 9 bases matching TRBD2. Looked up from germline, CDR1 is LGHDT and CDR2 is YNNKEL (reference sequence). The CDR3 length is 16 residues. The CDR3 nucleotides are TGTGCCAGCAGTCAAGAGGGGCGGGAGGGCCGGTACGAGCAGTACTTC. This translates into CASSQEGREGRYEQYF.

The V call is TRBV6-2 or TRBV6-3, the J call TRBJ1-4; D gene ambiguous. The CDR3 is 12 amino acids. CDR1 MNHEY and CDR2 SVGEGT come from the germline V gene. Trimming stripped 5 bases from V and 15 bases from J, with 16 bases between. For the CDR3, the DNA is TGTGCCAGCAGTGAGGGAGGGCGTCAGGTGTTTTTT. Translated: CASSEGGRQVFF.

This chain joins TRBV5-4 and TRBJ2-7; 7 nucleotides align to TRBD2. Trimming removed 4 bases from V and 2 bases from J; junction bases left unmatched: 6. Germline CDR1 reads SGHNT; CDR2 reads YYREEE (reference sequence). The CDR3 extends over 14 amino acids. The CDR3 DNA sequence: TGTGCCAGCAGCCGAGGACTAGTCACCTACGAGCAGTACTTC. Its translation: CASSRGLVTYEQYF. The full variable domain, completed using reference TRBV5-4 and TRBJ2-7, is ETGVTQSPTHLIKTRGQQVTLRCSSQSGHNTVSWYQQALGQGPQFIFQYYREEENGRGNFPPRFSGLQFPNYSSELNVNALELDDSALYLCASSRGLVTYEQYFGPGTRLTVT.